This TCR beta chain was sequenced during a study of T cells in localized non-small cell lung cancer (dated by TCRdb to about 2020). About the full investigation: T cell repertoires of approximately 250 early-stage NSCLC patients were analyzed, with tumors being compared against uninvolved tumor-adjacent lungs. The cohort was made up of a few hundred treatment-naive NSCLC patients whose localized lung tumors had been resected. NSCLC patients had a mean age of approximately 66 years, and 129 were male and 107 female. Study-wide findings and limitations: Uninvolved tumor-adjacent lung showed the highest T cell clonality, higher than tumor, which suggests more focused antigenic responses in the uninvolved tumor-adjacent lung. Longer overall survival was associated with higher T cell density in blood, whereas shorter survival was associated with higher clonality in adjacent lung. Since the design was exploratory, TCR variables were selected using unadjusted p-values with no false-discovery rate correction. A median of about 61 of the top 100 tumor clones turned up in the paired uninvolved adjacent lung, and under 30 of those clones also ranked among the top 100 of that same adjacent lung. Because multi-region tumor sequencing was not performed, intratumor heterogeneity could not be ruled out.

The immunoSEQ Assay was used to sequence TCR beta CDR3 regions from DNA. The authors' pipeline ran thus. T cell density was computed as TCR beta template counts normalized to usable DNA estimated by amplifying housekeeping genes. Richness was estimated using the preseqR package, with extrapolation to 400,000 templates for PBMC samples and to 120,000 templates for tissue samples. Clonality was calculated as one minus Pielou's evenness. To identify tissue-enriched TCRs, differential abundance testing was run on productive amino-acid clonotypes with a minimum total count of 5 and an alpha of 0.1. The Jaccard Index and the Morisita Overlap Index were used to quantify repertoire overlap between compartments. GLIPH grouped TCR beta CDR3s together with public tetramer-defined viral CDR3s, and a viral motif had to include at least three viral sequences and show V-gene enrichment. TCRdb's version of the immuneACCESS table is confined to in-frame rearrangements and falls short of the full clone set. An unresolved V gene accounts for under half of the shortfall where checked; the remainder is of unknown origin. The V and J calls and clone size come from that table; D and trimming were worked out from the DNA. This sample holds 75,000 to 90,000 clones; approximately 84% were observed only once. Approximately 3% of the sample comes from the top ten.

Relative to germline, V is 2 bases shorter and J is 7 bases shorter, with 14 bases between their ends. CDR1 and CDR2 were assigned from the germline V gene (reference sequence) as GTSNPN and SVGIG. The CDR3, cysteine through phenylalanine, is 13 amino acids long. The kept DNA is CDR3 alone, 39 bases in frame from the first base. At diagnosis, tumor, uninvolved tumor-adjacent lung and peripheral blood were collected and then preserved as a mix of FFPE and fresh-frozen material. For TCR repertoire profiling, the blood samples were analyzed as peripheral blood mononuclear cells. About this clone: It lacks a known antigen. No much larger clone is present one base from it, and per-base qualities are unavailable.

This receptor was identified in a man aged 35-69 years with stage I lung adenocarcinoma. The V and J genes are TRBV30 and TRBJ1-2; the D gene is unclear. Sequenced here: peripheral blood, sampled before any cancer treatment. The DNA is TGTGCCTGGAGTCCCTCAGAGAGCGGTGGCTACACCTTC. This is translated as CAWSPSESGGYTF.